The T cell receptor (beta chain) under discussion was sequenced for a study of blood T cell repertoires in COVID-19. Study context: From T cells, B-cell-depleted T cells, or PBMCs came the material, which was cDNA or gDNA.

The protocol was immunoSEQ multiplex PCR, while the TCRdb copy is restricted to in-frame clones and leaves out a portion. The sample holds approximately 350,000 clones; 80% to 90% are singletons and the top ten take roughly 0.99%. All enrollees were about 18 to 89 years old and from fewer than 25 US areas. Grouping used clinical history reported by participants in a survey and questionnaire. In Cohort 3, a recovered donor had either two negative PCRs, clearance, or symptom resolution. The CDR3 sequence is 14 residues long. Germline V gene sequence: CDR1 LNHDA, CDR2 SQIVND (reference sequence). Trimming took 3 bases from V and 6 from J; bases not matched to a gene: 6.

The sequence was collected from a man between 18 and 29 years old who had recovered from COVID-19. Sequencing was carried out using PBMCs or T cells enriched from blood (not recorded which). This sequence joins TRBV19 and TRBJ2-7; 9 bases match TRBD1. CDR3 in DNA: TGTGCCAGTAGTATTCCGGGACAGGGTCGCGAGCAGTACTTC. The encoded protein is CASSIPGQGREQYF.